These T cell receptor beta chains were read from a single sample in a study of blood T cells in healthy people across ages. TCRdb reanalysed the 5' RACE reads using MiXCR and keeps one entry per CDR3 protein. The table shows 1.5 million to 2 million distinct CDR3 sequences, with roughly 50% occurring only once. The sample comprised blood. The source is a woman aged 40-49 years in good health. CDR3s include the opening cysteine and the closing phenylalanine or tryptophan. The D gene is left open where the match is weak. A clone size is listed for some rows: how often the clone was seen (once, few, many), or a class if it is expanded.

TRBV5-1	few	TRBD1	TRBJ1-2	TGCGCCAGCAGCTTGAAACGACAGGGCAATGGCTACACCTTC	CASSLKRQGNGYTF
TRBV15	few	TRBD2	TRBJ2-5	TGTGCCACCAGCAGAGACCATAGCGGGGGGGTGAGCCAAGAGACCCAGTACTTC	CATSRDHSGGVSQETQYF
TRBV7-2	once	TRBD1	TRBJ1-1	TGTGCCAGCAGCTTCATGGACAGGCGATCGGAAGCTTTCTTT	CASSFMDRRSEAFF
TRBV4-3	few	NA	TRBJ2-6	TGCGCCAGCAGCCAAGATCTTCAGGCTGGGGCCAACGTCCTGACTTTC	CASSQDLQAGANVLTF
TRBV7-8	NA	NA	TRBJ1-5	TGTGCCAGCAGCGTAGTTGGGGTCCAGCCCCAGCATTTT	CASSVVGVQPQHF
TRBV6-1	NA	NA	TRBJ1-4	TGTGCCAGCAGAGATATAACAACTAATGAAAAACTGTTTTTT	CASRDITTNEKLFF
TRBV27	NA	NA	TRBJ1-1	TGTGCCAGCTGCCATGACAGGACCGGCACTGAAGCTTTCTTT	CASCHDRTGTEAFF
TRBV20-1	once	NA	TRBJ2-3	TGCAGTGCTAGAGATCTTTCCGGGGGTCTTCACACAGATACGCAGTATTTT	CSARDLSGGLHTDTQYF
TRBV4-2	NA	NA	TRBJ2-1	TGTGCCAGCAGCCAAAGGCCTCCGGGACTCTCCTACAATGAGCAGTTCTTC	CASSQRPPGLSYNEQFF
TRBV27	NA	TRBD1	TRBJ2-1	TGTGCCAGCAGTTCGGATCAGGACAGGGGCAATGAGCAGTTCTTC	CASSSDQDRGNEQFF
TRBV7-2	once	NA	TRBJ1-4	TGTGCCAGCAGCTTAAACGATGGGGAAAAACTGTTTTTT	CASSLNDGEKLFF
TRBV12-3/TRBV12-4	NA	TRBD1	TRBJ1-5	TGTGCCAGCAGTTTTGGACAGGGGGGCCGGCCCCAGCATTTT	CASSFGQGGRPQHF
TRBV20-1	NA	TRBD1	TRBJ1-4	TGCAGTGCTAGAGAGCGCTTAATAGGACAGGGATACGGGCTGTTTTTT	CSARERLIGQGYGLFF
TRBV6-6	NA	TRBD1	TRBJ1-2	TGTGCCAGCAGTTCGACAGGGGACGATGGCTACACCTTC	CASSSTGDDGYTF
TRBV5-1	few	NA	TRBJ2-4	TGCGCCAGCAGCTTTTTCTCACAGTCCAAAAACATTCAGTACTTC	CASSFFSQSKNIQYF
TRBV29-1	few	NA	TRBJ1-2	TGCAGCGTTGAACGAGATGGCAGGGCAGGCTACACCTTC	CSVERDGRAGYTF
TRBV5-1	NA	TRBD1	TRBJ2-1	TGCGCCAGCAGCCCGGGACAGGCAAGCAATGAGCAGTTCTTC	CASSPGQASNEQFF
TRBV14	NA	NA	TRBJ2-7	TGTGCCAGCAGCCCCTTTCGCGGGGCCGAGCAGTACTTC	CASSPFRGAEQYF
TRBV7-6	few	TRBD1	TRBJ2-7	TGTGCCAGCAGCTTAAGAACAGGGGGCTTAAACGAGCAGTACTTC	CASSLRTGGLNEQYF
TRBV4-3	NA	TRBD2	TRBJ2-7	TGCGCCAGCAGCCAAGATGGAGTAGCGGGGGAGAACTCCTACGAGCAGTACTTC	CASSQDGVAGENSYEQYF
TRBV7-2	few	NA	TRBJ2-1	TGTGCCAGCAGCTCAACACCTAGAGGCGGTGAGCAGTTCTTC	CASSSTPRGGEQFF
TRBV20-1	NA	NA	TRBJ2-7	TGCAGTGCTATCGGCGGGGCAACCTACAATGAGCAGTACTTC	CSAIGGATYNEQYF
TRBV11-2	NA	NA	TRBJ1-6	TGTGCCAGCAGTCCACTGGTGGGAAATAATTCACCCCTCCACTTT	CASSPLVGNNSPLHF
TRBV20-1	NA	TRBD2	TRBJ2-1	TGCAGCGTTCCCCGGACTAGTATGGCCTACAATGAGCAGTTCTTC	CSVPRTSMAYNEQFF
TRBV7-9	NA	NA	TRBJ2-1	TGTGCCAGCACCCGAAATCCCAATGAGCAGTTCTTC	CASTRNPNEQFF
TRBV5-1	NA	NA	TRBJ2-7	TGCGCCGGCAGCTTGGACAGTACCTACGAGCAGTACTTC	CAGSLDSTYEQYF
TRBV6-4	NA	NA	TRBJ2-3	TGTGCCAGCAGTGACCGAGGGGCTAGCACAGATACGCAGTATTTT	CASSDRGASTDTQYF
TRBV7-9	NA	TRBD2	TRBJ2-7	TGTGCCAGCAGCTTATTGACTAGCGGGGGGGCAATGCAGTACTTC	CASSLLTSGGAMQYF
TRBV2	NA	NA	TRBJ2-1	TGTGCCAGCCGCTGGGAGGACTACGAGCAGTTCTTC	CASRWEDYEQFF
TRBV5-1	few	TRBD2	TRBJ2-1	TGCGCCAGTAGCTCCCCGTTCGTAGCGGGGGGGCTCTACAATGAGCAGTTCTTC	CASSSPFVAGGLYNEQFF
TRBV29-1	few	TRBD1	TRBJ1-6	TGCAGCGTTTCCGGGACAGGGGGCATTGATTCACCCCTCCACTTT	CSVSGTGGIDSPLHF
TRBV4-3	NA	TRBD1	TRBJ1-2	TGCGCCAGCAGCCAAGACCCAACAGGGGTTGGGGGTGGCTACACCTTC	CASSQDPTGVGGGYTF
TRBV7-2	many	NA	TRBJ2-7	TGTGCCAGCAGCTTACAAGGGACTTCCTACGAGCAGTACTTC	CASSLQGTSYEQYF
TRBV2	few	NA	TRBJ2-7	TGTGCCAGCAGTGGACAGTACTACGAGCAGTACTTC	CASSGQYYEQYF
TRBV6-1	NA	TRBD1	TRBJ2-5	TGTGCCAGTAAGGACAGGAGGTACCAAGAGACCCAGTACTTC	CASKDRRYQETQYF
TRBV20-1	NA	TRBD2	TRBJ2-5	TGCAGTGCAACACCTAGCGGCCATGAGCAGTACTTC	CSATPSGHEQYF
TRBV20-1	NA	NA	TRBJ1-2	TGCAGTGCTAGAGGGCGCAGGGTACACTATGGCTACACCTTC	CSARGRRVHYGYTF
TRBV7-2	few	NA	TRBJ2-1	TGTGCCAGCAGCTTAAACTTTGCAGTAATCTCCTACAATGAGCAGTTCTTC	CASSLNFAVISYNEQFF
TRBV7-2	NA	NA	TRBJ1-2	TGTGCCAGCAGCTTACGTCTCGGCTACACCTTC	CASSLRLGYTF
TRBV7-2	few	NA	TRBJ2-1	TGTGCCAGCAGCTATCTCGGAAGGAGCTACAATGAGCAGTTCTTC	CASSYLGRSYNEQFF
TRBV29-1	NA	NA	TRBJ2-3	TGCAGCGTTGAACGCCGACAGGGCACAGATACGCAGTATTTT	CSVERRQGTDTQYF
TRBV6-5	NA	NA	TRBJ2-1	TGTGCCAGCAGTTACTCGACCGGACAGTCCTACAATGAGCAGTTCTTC	CASSYSTGQSYNEQFF
TRBV25-1	few	NA	TRBJ2-5	TGTGCCAGCAGTGCCCCCGGATCTCAAGAGACCCAGTACTTC	CASSAPGSQETQYF
TRBV29-1	few	NA	TRBJ2-3	TGCAGCGCATCGGCGCACAGCACAGATACGCAGTATTTT	CSASAHSTDTQYF
TRBV20-1	NA	TRBD1	TRBJ2-7	TGCAGTGCTACGGGACAGCTGAGCTCCTACGAGCAGTACTTC	CSATGQLSSYEQYF
TRBV7-9	NA	TRBD1	TRBJ1-2	TGTGCCAGCAGCTTAGGAGGCTCAGGGGGTCATGGCTACACCTTC	CASSLGGSGGHGYTF
TRBV20-1	NA	TRBD1	TRBJ1-5	TGCAGTGCTCGGCAGCCAGGGGGCCAACCCCAGCATTTT	CSARQPGGQPQHF
TRBV5-1	NA	TRBD2	TRBJ2-3	TGCGCCAGCAGCTGGACTAGCGGGAGTAGAGATACGCAGTATTTT	CASSWTSGSRDTQYF
TRBV20-1	few	NA	TRBJ2-1	TGCAGTGCTGGTTATGGGTATGAGCAGTTCTTC	CSAGYGYEQFF
TRBV11-2	NA	NA	TRBJ1-4	TGTGCCAGCAGCTCAATTAGGGGGGCAAGTGAAAAACTGTTTTTT	CASSSIRGASEKLFF
TRBV29-1	NA	NA	TRBJ2-6	TGCAGCGTTTCGATCTCTGGGGCCAACGTCCTGACTTTC	CSVSISGANVLTF
TRBV15	NA	NA	TRBJ2-7	TGTGCCACCAGCAGAGTTTTCGGGGGCGAGCAGTACTTC	CATSRVFGGEQYF